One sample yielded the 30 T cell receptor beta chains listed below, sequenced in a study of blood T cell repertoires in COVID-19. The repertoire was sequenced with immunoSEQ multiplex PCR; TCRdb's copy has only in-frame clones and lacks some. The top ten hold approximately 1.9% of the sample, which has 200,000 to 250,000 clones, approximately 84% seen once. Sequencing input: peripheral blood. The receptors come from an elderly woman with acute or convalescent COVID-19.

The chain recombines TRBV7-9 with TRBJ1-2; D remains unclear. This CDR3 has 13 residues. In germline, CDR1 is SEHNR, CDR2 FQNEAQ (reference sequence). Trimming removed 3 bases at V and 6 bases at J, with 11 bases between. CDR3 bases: TGTGCCAGCAGCTTCGGGGAGAATAATGGCTACACCTTC. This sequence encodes CASSFGENNGYTF.

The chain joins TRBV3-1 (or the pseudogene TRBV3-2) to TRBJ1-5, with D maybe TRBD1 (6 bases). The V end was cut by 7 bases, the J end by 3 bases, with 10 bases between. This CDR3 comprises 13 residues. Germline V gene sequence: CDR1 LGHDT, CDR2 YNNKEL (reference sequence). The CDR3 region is CASTGEINQPQHF. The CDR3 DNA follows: TGTGCCAGCACAGGGGAGATCAATCAGCCCCAGCATTTT.

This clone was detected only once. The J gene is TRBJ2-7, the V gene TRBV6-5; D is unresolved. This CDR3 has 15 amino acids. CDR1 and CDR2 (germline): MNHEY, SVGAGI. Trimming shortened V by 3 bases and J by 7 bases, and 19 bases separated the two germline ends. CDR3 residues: CASSYIGPRSGEQYF. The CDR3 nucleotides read TGTGCCAGCAGTTATATTGGGCCTCGCAGTGGAGAGCAGTACTTC.

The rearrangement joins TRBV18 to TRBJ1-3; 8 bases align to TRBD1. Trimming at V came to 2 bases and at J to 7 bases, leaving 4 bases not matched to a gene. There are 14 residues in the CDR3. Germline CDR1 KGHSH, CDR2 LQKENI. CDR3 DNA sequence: TGTGCCAGCTCACCAACACAGGGGGACAACACCATATATTTT. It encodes CASSPTQGDNTIYF.

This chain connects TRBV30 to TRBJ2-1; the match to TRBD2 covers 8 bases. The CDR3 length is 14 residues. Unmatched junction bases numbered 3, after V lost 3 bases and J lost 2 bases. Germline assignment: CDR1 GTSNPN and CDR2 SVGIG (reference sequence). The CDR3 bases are TGTGCCTGGAGGCAAGCGGGAGCCTACAATGAGCAGTTCTTC. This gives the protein CAWRQAGAYNEQFF. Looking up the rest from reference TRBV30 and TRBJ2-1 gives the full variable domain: SQTIHQWPATLVQPVGSPLSLECTVEGTSNPNLYWYRQAAGRGLQLLFYSVGIGQISSEVPQNLSASRPQDRQFILSSKKLLLSDSGFYLCAWRQAGAYNEQFFGPGTRLTVL.

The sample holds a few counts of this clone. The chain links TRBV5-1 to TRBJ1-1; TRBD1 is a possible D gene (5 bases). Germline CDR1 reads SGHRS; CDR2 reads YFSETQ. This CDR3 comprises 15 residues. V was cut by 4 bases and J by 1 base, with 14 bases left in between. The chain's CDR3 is CASSPGGARNTEAFF. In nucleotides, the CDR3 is TGCGCCAGCAGCCCCGGAGGGGCGCGGAACACTGAAGCTTTCTTT.

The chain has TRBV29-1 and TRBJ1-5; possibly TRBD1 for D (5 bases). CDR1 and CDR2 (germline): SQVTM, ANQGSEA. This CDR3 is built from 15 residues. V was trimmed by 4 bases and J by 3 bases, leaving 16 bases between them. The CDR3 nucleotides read TGCAGCGTTGGATTTGAGACCGGACACAATCAGCCCCAGCATTTT. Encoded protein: CSVGFETGHNQPQHF.

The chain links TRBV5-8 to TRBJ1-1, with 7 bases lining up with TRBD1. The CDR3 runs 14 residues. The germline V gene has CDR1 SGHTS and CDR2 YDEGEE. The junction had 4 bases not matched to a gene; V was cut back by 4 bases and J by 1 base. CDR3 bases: TGTGCCAGCAGCATAGGGGGCTGGAACACTGAAGCTTTCTTT. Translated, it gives CASSIGGWNTEAFF.

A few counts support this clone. This CDR3 is CASSLLAGYEQYF. The CDR3 coding sequence is TGTGCCAGCAGCTTACTGGCCGGGTACGAGCAGTACTTC. V gene TRBV7-2 combines with J gene TRBJ2-7; D unresolved. Germline CDR1 and CDR2: SGHTA and FQGNSA. Trimming stripped 2 bases from V and 4 bases from J, with 9 bases between. The CDR3 runs 13 residues.

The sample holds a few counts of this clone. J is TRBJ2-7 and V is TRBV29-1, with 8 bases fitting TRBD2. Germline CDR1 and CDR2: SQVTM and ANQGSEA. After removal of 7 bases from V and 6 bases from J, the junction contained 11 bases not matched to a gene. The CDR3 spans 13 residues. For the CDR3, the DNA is TGCAGCGCGGCCCCCAGCGGGAGATCCGAGCAGTACTTC. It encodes CSAAPSGRSEQYF.

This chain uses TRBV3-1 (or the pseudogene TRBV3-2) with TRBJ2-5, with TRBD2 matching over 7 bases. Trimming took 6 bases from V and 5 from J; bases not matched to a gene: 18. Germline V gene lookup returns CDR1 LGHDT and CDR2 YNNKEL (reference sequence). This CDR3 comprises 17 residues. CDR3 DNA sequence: TGTGCCAGCAGGTCACGTCCGGGACTACAAATGCGCGAGACCCAGTACTTC. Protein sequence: CASRSRPGLQMRETQYF.

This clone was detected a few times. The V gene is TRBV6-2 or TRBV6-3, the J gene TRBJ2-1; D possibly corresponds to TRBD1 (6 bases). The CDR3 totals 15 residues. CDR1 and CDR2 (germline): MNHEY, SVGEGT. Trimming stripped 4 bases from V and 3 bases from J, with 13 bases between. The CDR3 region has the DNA TGTGCCAGCAGTTCCGACAGGTTCCGCTACAATGAGCAGTTCTTC. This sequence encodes CASSSDRFRYNEQFF.

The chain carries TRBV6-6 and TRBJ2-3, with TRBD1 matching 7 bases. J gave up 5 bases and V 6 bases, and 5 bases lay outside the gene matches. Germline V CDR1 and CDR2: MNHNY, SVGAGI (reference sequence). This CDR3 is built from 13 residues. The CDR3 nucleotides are TGTGCCAGCAGAAGCAGGGGGAAAGATACGCAGTATTTT. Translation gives CASRSRGKDTQYF.

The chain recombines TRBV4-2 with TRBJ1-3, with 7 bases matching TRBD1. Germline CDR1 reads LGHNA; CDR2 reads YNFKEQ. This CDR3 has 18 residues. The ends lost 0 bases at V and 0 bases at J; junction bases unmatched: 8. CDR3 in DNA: TGTGCCAGCAGCCAAGAAAAGGGTCCAGGGGGCTCTGGAAACACCATATATTTT. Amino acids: CASSQEKGPGGSGNTIYF.

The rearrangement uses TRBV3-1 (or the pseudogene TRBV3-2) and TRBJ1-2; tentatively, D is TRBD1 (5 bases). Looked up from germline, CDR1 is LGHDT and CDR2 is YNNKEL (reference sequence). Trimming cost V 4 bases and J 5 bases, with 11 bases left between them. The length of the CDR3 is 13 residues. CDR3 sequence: CASSPHQGYGYTF. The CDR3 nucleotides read TGTGCCAGCAGCCCTCACCAGGGATATGGCTACACCTTC.

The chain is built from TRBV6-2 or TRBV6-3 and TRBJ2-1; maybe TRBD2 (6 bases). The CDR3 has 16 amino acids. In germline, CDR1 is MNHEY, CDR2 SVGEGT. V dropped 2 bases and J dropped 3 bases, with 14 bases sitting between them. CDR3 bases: TGTGCCAGCAGTTACGCCGGTAGCGGTTTCTACAATGAGCAGTTCTTC. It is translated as CASSYAGSGFYNEQFF.

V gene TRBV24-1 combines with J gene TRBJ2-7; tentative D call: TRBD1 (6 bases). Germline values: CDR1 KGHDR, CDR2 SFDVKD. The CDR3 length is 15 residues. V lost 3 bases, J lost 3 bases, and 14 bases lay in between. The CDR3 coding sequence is TGTGCCACCAGTGATGGTGGCCGGACAGACTACGAGCAGTACTTC. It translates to CATSDGGRTDYEQYF.

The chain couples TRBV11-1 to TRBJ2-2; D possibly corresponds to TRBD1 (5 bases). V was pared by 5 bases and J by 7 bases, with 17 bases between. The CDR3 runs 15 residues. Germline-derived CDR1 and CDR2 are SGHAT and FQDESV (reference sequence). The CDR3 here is CASSGGRVRNGELFF. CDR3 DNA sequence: TGTGCCAGCAGCGGCGGCAGGGTTCGCAACGGGGAGCTGTTTTTT.

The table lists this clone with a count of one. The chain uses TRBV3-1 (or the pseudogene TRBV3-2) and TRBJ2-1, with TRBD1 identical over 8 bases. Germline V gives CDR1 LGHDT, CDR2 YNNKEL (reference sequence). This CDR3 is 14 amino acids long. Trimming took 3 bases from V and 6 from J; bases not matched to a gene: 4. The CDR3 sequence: CASSHWTGFNEQFF. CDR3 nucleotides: TGTGCCAGCAGCCACTGGACAGGGTTCAATGAGCAGTTCTTC.

The DNA of the CDR3 is TGCGCCAGCAGCCCCTCGTTAGCTAACTATGGCTACACCTTC. It yields the protein CASSPSLANYGYTF. The chain uses TRBV5-1 and TRBJ1-2; D gene unclear. CDR1 is SGHRS and CDR2 is YFSETQ in the germline V gene. This CDR3 spans 14 amino acids. Trimming cost V 4 bases and J 0 bases, with 10 bases left between them.

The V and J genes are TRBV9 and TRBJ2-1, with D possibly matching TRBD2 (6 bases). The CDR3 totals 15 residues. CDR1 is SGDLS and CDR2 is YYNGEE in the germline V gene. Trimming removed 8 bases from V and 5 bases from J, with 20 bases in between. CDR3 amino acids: CASDRDSDPNNEQFF. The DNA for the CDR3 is TGTGCCAGTGACCGGGACTCCGACCCAAACAATGAGCAGTTCTTC. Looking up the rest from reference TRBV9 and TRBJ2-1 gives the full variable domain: DSGVTQTPKHLITATGQRVTLRCSPRSGDLSVYWYQQSLDQGLQFLIQYYNGEERAKGNILERFSAQQFPDLHSELNLSSLELGDSALYFCASDRDSDPNNEQFFGPGTRLTVL.

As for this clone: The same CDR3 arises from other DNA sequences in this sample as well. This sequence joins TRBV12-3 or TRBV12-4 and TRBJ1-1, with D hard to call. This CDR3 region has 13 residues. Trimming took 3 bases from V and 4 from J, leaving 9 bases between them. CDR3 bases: TGTGCCAGCAGTTTGGGGAGAGGCACTGAAGCTTTCTTT. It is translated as CASSLGRGTEAFF.

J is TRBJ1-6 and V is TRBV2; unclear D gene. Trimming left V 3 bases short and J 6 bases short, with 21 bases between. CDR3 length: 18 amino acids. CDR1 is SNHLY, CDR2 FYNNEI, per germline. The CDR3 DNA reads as TGTGCCAGCAGTGATCCTCGAGGTGGAGGGAGAACTAATTCACCCCTCCACTTT. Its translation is CASSDPRGGGRTNSPLHF.

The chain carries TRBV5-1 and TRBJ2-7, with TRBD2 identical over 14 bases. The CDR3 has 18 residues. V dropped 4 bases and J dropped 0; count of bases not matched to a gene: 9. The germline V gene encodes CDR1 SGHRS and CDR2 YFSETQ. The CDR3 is CASSLGLAGATSSYEQYF. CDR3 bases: TGCGCCAGCAGCCTGGGACTAGCGGGGGCCACAAGCTCCTACGAGCAGTACTTC. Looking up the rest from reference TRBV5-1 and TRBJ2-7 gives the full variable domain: KAGVTQTPRYLIKTRGQQVTLSCSPISGHRSVSWYQQTPGQGLQFLFEYFSETQRNKGNFPGRFSGRQFSNSRSEMNVSTLELGDSALYLCASSLGLAGATSSYEQYFGPGTRLTVT.

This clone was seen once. This CDR3 reads CASSSRHDYGYTF. CDR3 in DNA: TGTGCCAGCAGCTCGAGACATGACTATGGCTACACCTTC. V gene TRBV7-2 combines with J gene TRBJ1-2; D gene unclear. CDR1 and CDR2 from the germline V gene are SGHTA and FQGNSA. The germline V and J ends were trimmed by 4 bases and 3 bases, with 9 bases remaining between them. This CDR3 has 13 residues.

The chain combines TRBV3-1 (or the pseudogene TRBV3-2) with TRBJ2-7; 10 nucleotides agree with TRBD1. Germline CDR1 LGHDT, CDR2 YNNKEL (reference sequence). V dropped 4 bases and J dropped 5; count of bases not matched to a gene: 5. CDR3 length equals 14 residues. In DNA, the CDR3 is TGTGCCAGCAGCCTGAGACAGGGGGCGGACGAGCAGTACTTC. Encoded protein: CASSLRQGADEQYF.

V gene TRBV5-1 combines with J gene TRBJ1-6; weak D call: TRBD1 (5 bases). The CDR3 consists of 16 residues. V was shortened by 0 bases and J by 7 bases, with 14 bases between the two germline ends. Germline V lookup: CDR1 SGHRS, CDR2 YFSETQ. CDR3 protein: CASSLDGSAGNSPLHF. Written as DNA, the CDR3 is TGCGCCAGCAGCTTGGACGGGTCCGCAGGGAATTCACCCCTCCACTTT.

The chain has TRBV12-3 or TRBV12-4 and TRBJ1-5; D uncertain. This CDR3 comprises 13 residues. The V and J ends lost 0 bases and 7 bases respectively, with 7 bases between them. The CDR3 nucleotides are TGTGCCAGCAGTTTAGCCCCGAGACAGCCCCAGCATTTT. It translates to CASSLAPRQPQHF.

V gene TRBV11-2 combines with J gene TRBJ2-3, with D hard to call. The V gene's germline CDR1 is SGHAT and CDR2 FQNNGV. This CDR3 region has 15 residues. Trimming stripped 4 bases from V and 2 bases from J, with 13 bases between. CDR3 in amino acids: CASSSTLGFTDTQYF. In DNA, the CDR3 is TGTGCCAGCAGCTCAACGCTAGGTTTCACAGATACGCAGTATTTT. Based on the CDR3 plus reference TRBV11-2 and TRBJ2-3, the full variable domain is EAGVAQSPRYKIIEKRQSVAFWCNPISGHATLYWYQQILGQGPKLLIQFQNNGVVDDSQLPKDRFSAERLKGVDSTLKIQPAKLEDSAVYLCASSSTLGFTDTQYFGPGTRLTVL.

The CDR3 reads CASSLAVGQGRGEQYF. For the CDR3, the DNA is TGTGCCAGCAGCTTGGCCGTGGGACAGGGACGGGGGGAGCAGTACTTC. The rearrangement links TRBV5-5 to TRBJ2-7, with 9 bases identical to TRBD1. The ends lost 0 bases at V and 7 bases at J; junction bases unmatched: 11. Per germline, CDR1 SGHKS and CDR2 YYEKEE (reference sequence). The CDR3 extends over 16 amino acids.